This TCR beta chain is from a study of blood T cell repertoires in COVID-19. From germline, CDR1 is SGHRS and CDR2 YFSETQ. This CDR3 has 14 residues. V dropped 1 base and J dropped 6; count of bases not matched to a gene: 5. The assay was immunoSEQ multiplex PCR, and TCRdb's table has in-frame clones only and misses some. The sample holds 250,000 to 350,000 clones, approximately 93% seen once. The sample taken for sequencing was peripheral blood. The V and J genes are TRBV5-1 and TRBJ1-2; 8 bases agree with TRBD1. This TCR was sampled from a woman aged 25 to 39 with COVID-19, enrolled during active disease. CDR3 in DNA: TGCGCCAGCAGCTTGAACAGGGGGGAGGATGGCTACACCTTC. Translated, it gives CASSLNRGEDGYTF.